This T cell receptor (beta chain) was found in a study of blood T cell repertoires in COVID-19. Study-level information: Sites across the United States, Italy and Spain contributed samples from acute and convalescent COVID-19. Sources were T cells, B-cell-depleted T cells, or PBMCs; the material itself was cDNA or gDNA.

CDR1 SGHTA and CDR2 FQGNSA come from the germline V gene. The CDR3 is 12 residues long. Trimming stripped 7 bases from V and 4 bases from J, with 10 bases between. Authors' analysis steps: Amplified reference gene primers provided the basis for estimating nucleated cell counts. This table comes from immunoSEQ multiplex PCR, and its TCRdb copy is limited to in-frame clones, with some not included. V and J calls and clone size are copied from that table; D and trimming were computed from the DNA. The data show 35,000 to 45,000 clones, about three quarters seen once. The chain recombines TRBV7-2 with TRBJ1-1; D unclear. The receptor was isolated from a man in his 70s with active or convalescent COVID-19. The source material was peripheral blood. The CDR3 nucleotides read TGTGCCAGCACCCACAGTCCCACTGAAGCTTTCTTT. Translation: CASTHSPTEAFF.